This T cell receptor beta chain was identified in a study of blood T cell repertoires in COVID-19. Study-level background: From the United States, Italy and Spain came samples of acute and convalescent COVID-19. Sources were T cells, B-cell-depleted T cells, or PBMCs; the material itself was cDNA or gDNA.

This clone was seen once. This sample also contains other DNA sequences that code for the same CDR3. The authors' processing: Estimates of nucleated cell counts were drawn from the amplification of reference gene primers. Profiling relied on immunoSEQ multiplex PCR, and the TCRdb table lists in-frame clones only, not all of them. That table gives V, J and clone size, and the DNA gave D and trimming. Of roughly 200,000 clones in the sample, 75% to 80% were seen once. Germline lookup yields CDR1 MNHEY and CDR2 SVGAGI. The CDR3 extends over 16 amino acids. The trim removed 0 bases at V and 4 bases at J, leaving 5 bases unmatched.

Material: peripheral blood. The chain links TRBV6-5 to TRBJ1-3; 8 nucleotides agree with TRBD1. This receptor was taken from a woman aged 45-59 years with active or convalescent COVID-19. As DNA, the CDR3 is TGTGCCAGCAGTTACTCGGGAGCAGGGGGCGGAAACACCATATATTTT. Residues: CASSYSGAGGGNTIYF.